The next 3 T cell receptor beta chains were all read from a single sample in a study of identical twins. TCRdb reprocessed the 5' RACE reads with MiXCR, giving one entry per CDR3 protein. The data contain about 530,000 distinct CDR3 sequences, roughly 15% of them singletons. These data also formed part of another study, on yellow fever vaccine responses in identical twins.

Sequencing used CD4+ T cells sorted from blood. These receptors all come from a woman younger than 30 in good health.

This chain joins TRBV20-1 and TRBJ2-3; 10 bases are a match to TRBD2. V lost 4 bases, J lost 3 bases, and 7 bases stayed unmatched. CDR1 and CDR2 from the germline V gene are DFQATT and SNEGSKA (reference sequence). This CDR3 region has 15 residues. The CDR3 loop reads CSATQRGGGTDTQYF. The CDR3 nucleotides read TGCAGTGCTACTCAGCGGGGGGGCGGGACAGATACGCAGTATTTT.

J is TRBJ2-3 and V is TRBV20-1; 8 bases map to TRBD1. Germline assignment: CDR1 DFQATT and CDR2 SNEGSKA (reference sequence). CDR3 length: 14 residues. The V and J ends lost 6 bases and 1 base, in that order; junction bases with no gene match: 6. The CDR3 region is CSARPGQGTDTQYF. CDR3 sequence (DNA): TGCAGTGCCCGACCGGGACAGGGCACAGATACGCAGTATTTT.

This clonotype was seen a handful of times. V usage is TRBV11-2 and J usage is TRBJ2-2; D is uncertain. The CDR3 runs to 14 residues. Germline V gene sequence: CDR1 SGHAT, CDR2 FQNNGV. V dropped 4 bases and J dropped 6 bases, with 12 bases sitting between them. In nucleotides, the CDR3 is TGTGCCAGCAGCTCCGACCCACTGGCCGGGGAGCTGTTTTTT. Protein sequence: CASSSDPLAGELFF.